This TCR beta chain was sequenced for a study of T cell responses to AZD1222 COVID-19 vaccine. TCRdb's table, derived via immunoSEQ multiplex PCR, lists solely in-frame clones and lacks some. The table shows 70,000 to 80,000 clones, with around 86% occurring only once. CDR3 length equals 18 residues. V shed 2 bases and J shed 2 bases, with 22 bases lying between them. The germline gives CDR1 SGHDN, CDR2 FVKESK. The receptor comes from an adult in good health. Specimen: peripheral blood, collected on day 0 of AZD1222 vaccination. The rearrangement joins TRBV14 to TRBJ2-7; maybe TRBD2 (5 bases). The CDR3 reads CASSQHRPTRGMAYEQYF. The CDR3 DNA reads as TGTGCCAGCAGCCAACACCGACCCACCCGGGGTATGGCCTACGAGCAGTACTTC.